The present entry profiles one T cell receptor (beta chain) with its context. The CDR3 is 18 amino acids. V trimming: 4 bases; J trimming: 1 base; junction bases outside the gene matches: 9. Germline V gene lookup returns CDR1 LNHDA and CDR2 SQIVND (reference sequence). The data were obtained in a study of blood T cell repertoires in COVID-19. Study summary: The analysed material was cDNA or gDNA that came from T cells, B-cell-depleted T cells, or PBMCs.

Original processing methods: Amplification from reference gene primers served as the basis for estimated nucleated cell counts. The assay was immunoSEQ multiplex PCR, and TCRdb's table has in-frame clones only and misses some. That table is the source of V, J and clone size, and D and trimming were worked out from the DNA. The sample consists of over 100,000 clones, about three quarters of them appearing once. Material for sequencing was peripheral blood. The chain is built from TRBV19 and TRBJ2-6; 8 nucleotides line up with TRBD1. The receptor was isolated from a human donor in a cohort sampled during active or convalescent COVID-19. CDR3 amino acids: CASSKGQERVSGANVLTF. The DNA for the CDR3 is TGTGCCAGTAGTAAGGGACAGGAACGGGTATCTGGGGCCAACGTCCTGACTTTC.